Listed here is a single T cell receptor beta chain. What it binds is not known. The data were taken from a study of CD4 T cells in relation to SARS-CoV-2 and coronaviruses. On the study more broadly: After roughly 11 days of antigen culture, PBMC TCR beta CDR3s were sequenced. General study points: This crossreactivity analysis covered spike protein alone, no other viral proteins.

Cryopreserved PBMCs were CD4-enriched, then split into naive and memory cells. Roughly 10^5 naive or memory CD4+ cells were cultured with CEF peptides for 9 to 10 days. Produced via immunoSEQ multiplex PCR; TCRdb's table is partial and in-frame only. The sample has about 36,000 clones; 65% to 80% are singletons. The V and J ends lost 5 bases and 4 bases, in that order; junction bases with no gene match: 14. The CDR3 runs 17 residues. The germline V gene has CDR1 SGHVS and CDR2 FQNEAQ. Sample: memory CD4+ T cells from PBMCs, cultured in vitro. This clonotype was obtained from an adult with COVID-19. This chain joins TRBV7-8 and TRBJ2-5, with 9 nucleotides matching TRBD2. The CDR3 region has the DNA TGTGCCAGCAGCCCCCCCGGGGGCGGGAGGGAATCAGAGACCCAGTACTTC. Protein product: CASSPPGGGRESETQYF.